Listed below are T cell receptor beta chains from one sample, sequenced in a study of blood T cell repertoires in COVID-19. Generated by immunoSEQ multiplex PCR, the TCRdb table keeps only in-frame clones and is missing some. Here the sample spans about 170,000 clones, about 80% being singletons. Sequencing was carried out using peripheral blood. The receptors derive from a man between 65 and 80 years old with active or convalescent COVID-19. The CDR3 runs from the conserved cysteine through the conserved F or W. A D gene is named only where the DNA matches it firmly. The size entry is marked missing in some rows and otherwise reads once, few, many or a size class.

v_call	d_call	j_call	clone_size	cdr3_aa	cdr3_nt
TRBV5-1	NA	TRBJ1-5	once	CASSTGAGNQPQHF	TGCGCCAGCAGCACAGGTGCAGGGAATCAGCCCCAGCATTTT
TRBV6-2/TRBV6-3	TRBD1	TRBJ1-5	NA	CASSYRADRGNQPQHF	TGTGCCAGCAGTTACCGGGCCGACAGGGGCAATCAGCCCCAGCATTTT
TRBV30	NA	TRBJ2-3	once	CAWSVPYLGEGGLTDTQYF	TGTGCCTGGAGTGTACCTTATCTCGGGGAAGGAGGACTCACAGATACGCAGTATTTT
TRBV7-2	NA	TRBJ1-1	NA	CASSARGRANTEAFF	TGTGCCAGCAGCGCCAGGGGCAGGGCGAACACTGAAGCTTTCTTT
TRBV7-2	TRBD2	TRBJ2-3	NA	CASSFLLAGGRSDTQYF	TGTGCCAGCAGCTTCCTTCTAGCGGGAGGGCGCTCAGATACGCAGTATTTT
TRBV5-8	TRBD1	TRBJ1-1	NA	CASSQPGQTNTEAFF	TGTGCCAGCAGCCAACCGGGACAGACTAACACTGAAGCTTTCTTT
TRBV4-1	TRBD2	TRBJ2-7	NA	CASSPLAGGTWGEQYF	TGCGCCAGCAGCCCCTTAGCGGGAGGGACCTGGGGCGAGCAGTACTTC
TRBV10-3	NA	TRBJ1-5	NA	CAISDEASNQPQHF	TGTGCCATCAGTGACGAAGCGAGCAATCAGCCCCAGCATTTT
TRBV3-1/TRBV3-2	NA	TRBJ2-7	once	CASSQDRDLRVYEQYF	TGTGCCAGCAGCCAAGATAGGGACTTAAGGGTCTACGAGCAGTACTTC
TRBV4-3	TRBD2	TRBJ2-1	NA	CASSHSRTSAPAHNEQFF	TGCGCCAGCAGCCACTCCCGGACTAGCGCTCCAGCACACAATGAGCAGTTCTTC
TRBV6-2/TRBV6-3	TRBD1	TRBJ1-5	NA	CASSSTKDRPNQPQHF	TGTGCCAGCAGCTCGACCAAGGACAGGCCAAATCAGCCCCAGCATTTT
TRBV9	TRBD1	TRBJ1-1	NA	CASSVGGTANTEAFF	TGTGCCAGCAGCGTAGGTGGGACAGCGAACACTGAAGCTTTCTTT
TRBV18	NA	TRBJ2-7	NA	CASSPYRDSYEQYF	TGTGCCAGCTCACCATACAGAGACTCCTACGAGCAGTACTTC
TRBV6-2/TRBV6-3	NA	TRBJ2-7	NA	CASSYTFRGSYEQYF	TGTGCCAGCAGTTACACCTTCCGCGGGTCCTACGAGCAGTACTTC
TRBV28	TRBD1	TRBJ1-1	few	CASSPALGTGPEAFF	TGTGCCAGCAGTCCAGCACTCGGGACAGGGCCTGAAGCTTTCTTT
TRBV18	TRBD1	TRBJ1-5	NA	CASSKTGGGNQPQHF	TGTGCCAGCTCAAAGACAGGGGGCGGCAATCAGCCCCAGCATTTT
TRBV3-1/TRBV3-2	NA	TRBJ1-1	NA	CASSHGVGATEAFF	TGTGCCAGCAGCCATGGAGTAGGGGCCACTGAAGCTTTCTTT
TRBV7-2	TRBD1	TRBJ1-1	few	CASSANRDREAFF	TGTGCCAGCAGCGCAAACCGGGACAGGGAAGCTTTCTTT
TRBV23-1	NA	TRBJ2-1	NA	CASRSYNEQFF	TGCGCCAGCAGGAGCTACAATGAGCAGTTCTTC
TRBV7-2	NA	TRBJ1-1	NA	CASSQRTVAEAFF	TGTGCCAGCAGCCAAAGGACAGTGGCTGAAGCTTTCTTT
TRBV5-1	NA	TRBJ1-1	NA	CASSWERDTEAFF	TGCGCCAGCAGCTGGGAGAGGGACACTGAAGCTTTCTTT
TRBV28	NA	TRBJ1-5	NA	CASRPLRGSNQPQHF	TGTGCCAGCAGGCCCCTCAGGGGTAGCAATCAGCCCCAGCATTTT
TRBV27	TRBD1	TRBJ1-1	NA	CASSTGGTGGRRAFF	TGTGCCAGCAGTACCGGAGGGACAGGGGGCCGGCGGGCTTTCTTT
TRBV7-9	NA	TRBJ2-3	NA	CASSRDSSTDTQYF	TGTGCCAGCAGCCGGGACTCTAGCACAGATACGCAGTATTTT